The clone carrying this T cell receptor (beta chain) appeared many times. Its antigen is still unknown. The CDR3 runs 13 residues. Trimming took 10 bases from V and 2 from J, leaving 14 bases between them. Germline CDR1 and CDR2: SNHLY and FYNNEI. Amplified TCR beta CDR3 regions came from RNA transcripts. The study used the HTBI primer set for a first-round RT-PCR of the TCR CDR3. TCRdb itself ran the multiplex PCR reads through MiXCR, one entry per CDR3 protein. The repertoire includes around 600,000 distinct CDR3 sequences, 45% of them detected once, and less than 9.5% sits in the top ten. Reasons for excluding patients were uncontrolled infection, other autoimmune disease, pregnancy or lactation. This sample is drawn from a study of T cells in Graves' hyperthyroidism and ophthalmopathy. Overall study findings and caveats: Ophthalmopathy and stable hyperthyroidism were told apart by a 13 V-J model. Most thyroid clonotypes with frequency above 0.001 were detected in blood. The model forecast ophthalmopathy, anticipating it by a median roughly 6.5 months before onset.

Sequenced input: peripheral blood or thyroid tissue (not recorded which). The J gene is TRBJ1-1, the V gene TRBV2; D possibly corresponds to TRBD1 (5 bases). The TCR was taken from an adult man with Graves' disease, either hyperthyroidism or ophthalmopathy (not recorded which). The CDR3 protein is CATPWGVNTEAFF. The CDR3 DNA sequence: TGTGCCACCCCGTGGGGGGTAAACACTGAAGCTTTCTTT.